Listed below are T cell receptor beta chains from one sample, sequenced in a study of blood T cell repertoires in COVID-19. Assay used: immunoSEQ multiplex PCR; TCRdb lists only in-frame clones, some missing. This sample has some 87,000 clones, with more than 65% found just once. The sample consisted of peripheral blood. The receptors derive from a woman aged 80 or older with active or convalescent COVID-19. CDR3s include the opening cysteine and the closing phenylalanine or tryptophan. D genes are given only for firm matches. Clone size is not always given. Where it is, it says once, few, many or a class for expanded clones.

J gene: TRBJ2-7
clone size: .
V gene: TRBV5-1
D gene: TRBD1
CDR3 protein: CASSKTGDGSYEQYF
CDR3 DNA: TGCGCCAGCAGCAAAACAGGGGACGGGTCCTACGAGCAGTACTTC

J gene: TRBJ2-1
clone size: once
V gene: TRBV29-1
D gene: TRBD1
CDR3 protein: CSVGVTGDGNEQFF
CDR3 DNA: TGCAGCGTCGGGGTAACAGGGGATGGAAATGAGCAGTTCTTC

J gene: TRBJ2-7
clone size: .
V gene: TRBV21-1
D gene: .
CDR3 protein: CASLEGFYEQYF
CDR3 DNA: TGTGCCAGCCTGGAGGGTTTCTACGAGCAGTACTTC

J gene: TRBJ1-2
clone size: .
V gene: TRBV11-2
D gene: .
CDR3 protein: CASKSLRTPHYGYTF
CDR3 DNA: TGTGCCAGCAAGAGCCTACGGACACCTCACTATGGCTACACCTTC

J gene: TRBJ1-4
clone size: .
V gene: TRBV21-1
D gene: .
CDR3 protein: CATPSGADEKLFF
CDR3 DNA: TGTGCCACCCCTTCAGGGGCGGATGAAAAACTGTTTTTT

J gene: TRBJ1-1
clone size: .
V gene: TRBV9
D gene: .
CDR3 protein: CASSVGLIGNTEAFF
CDR3 DNA: TGTGCCAGCAGCGTAGGTCTCATCGGGAACACTGAAGCTTTCTTT

J gene: TRBJ2-7
clone size: .
V gene: TRBV30
D gene: .
CDR3 protein: CAWSALSLYEQYF
CDR3 DNA: TGTGCCTGGAGTGCCCTCTCCCTCTACGAGCAGTACTTC

J gene: TRBJ2-7
clone size: .
V gene: TRBV6-5
D gene: .
CDR3 protein: CASSYMLRGEQYF
CDR3 DNA: TGTGCCAGCAGTTATATGTTAAGGGGCGAGCAGTACTTC

J gene: TRBJ2-1
clone size: .
V gene: TRBV6-2/TRBV6-3
D gene: .
CDR3 protein: CASSYSFAGLGVEQFF
CDR3 DNA: TGTGCCAGCAGTTACTCGTTTGCCGGACTTGGGGTTGAGCAGTTCTTC

J gene: TRBJ2-7
clone size: .
V gene: TRBV6-5
D gene: TRBD2
CDR3 protein: CASRLAGAFAQYF
CDR3 DNA: TGTGCCAGCAGACTAGCGGGGGCCTTCGCGCAGTACTTC

J gene: TRBJ2-2
clone size: few
V gene: TRBV12-3/TRBV12-4
D gene: TRBD1
CDR3 protein: CASRRDSTGELFF
CDR3 DNA: TGTGCCAGCAGACGGGACAGCACCGGGGAGCTGTTTTTT

J gene: TRBJ2-1
clone size: .
V gene: TRBV4-3
D gene: TRBD2
CDR3 protein: CASSQGAGGPKNEQFF
CDR3 DNA: TGCGCCAGCAGCCAAGGGGCGGGGGGGCCTAAGAATGAGCAGTTCTTC

J gene: TRBJ1-1
clone size: .
V gene: TRBV12-3/TRBV12-4
D gene: .
CDR3 protein: CASSLAQRAEAFF
CDR3 DNA: TGTGCCAGCAGTTTAGCGCAGAGGGCTGAAGCTTTCTTT

J gene: TRBJ2-2
clone size: .
V gene: TRBV15
D gene: .
CDR3 protein: CATSRDLGGSTGELFF
CDR3 DNA: TGTGCCACCAGCAGAGATTTAGGAGGCAGCACCGGGGAGCTGTTTTTT

J gene: TRBJ2-2
clone size: .
V gene: TRBV2
D gene: TRBD1
CDR3 protein: CASIGTGVVTGELFF
CDR3 DNA: TGTGCCAGCATTGGGACAGGAGTTGTCACCGGGGAGCTGTTTTTT

J gene: TRBJ1-6
clone size: .
V gene: TRBV27
D gene: .
CDR3 protein: CASSLLNSPLHF
CDR3 DNA: TGTGCCAGCAGTTTATTAAATTCACCCCTCCACTTT

J gene: TRBJ1-3
clone size: .
V gene: TRBV18
D gene: .
CDR3 protein: CASSPLAAGNTIYF
CDR3 DNA: TGTGCCAGCTCACCACTCGCAGCTGGAAACACCATATATTTT

J gene: TRBJ1-1
clone size: .
V gene: TRBV6-1
D gene: TRBD1
CDR3 protein: CASSEGGGRTEAFF
CDR3 DNA: TGTGCCAGCAGTGAAGGAGGGGGCAGGACTGAAGCTTTCTTT

J gene: TRBJ2-5
clone size: .
V gene: TRBV4-3
D gene: TRBD2
CDR3 protein: CASSQERGGSETQYF
CDR3 DNA: TGCGCCAGCAGCCAAGAGCGGGGGGGCAGTGAGACCCAGTACTTC

J gene: TRBJ2-1
clone size: .
V gene: TRBV5-1
D gene: TRBD2
CDR3 protein: CASRALAGGEHNEQFF
CDR3 DNA: TGCGCCAGCCGGGCCCTAGCGGGGGGTGAGCACAATGAGCAGTTCTTC

J gene: TRBJ2-3
clone size: once
V gene: TRBV4-3
D gene: .
CDR3 protein: CASSQEEQGGYTQYF
CDR3 DNA: TGCGCCAGCAGCCAAGAGGAGCAGGGTGGATATACGCAGTATTTT

J gene: TRBJ1-4
clone size: .
V gene: TRBV19
D gene: .
CDR3 protein: CASRNLAGDEKLFF
CDR3 DNA: TGTGCCAGTAGAAACCTCGCGGGGGACGAAAAACTGTTTTTT

J gene: TRBJ1-2
clone size: few
V gene: TRBV27
D gene: .
CDR3 protein: CASSLGRNLYGYTF
CDR3 DNA: TGTGCCAGCAGTTTGGGGCGGAATCTCTATGGCTACACCTTC

J gene: TRBJ1-6
clone size: .
V gene: TRBV27
D gene: .
CDR3 protein: CASSPRVDGTLHF
CDR3 DNA: TGTGCCAGCAGCCCCAGGGTGGATGGGACCCTCCACTTT

J gene: TRBJ2-3
clone size: .
V gene: TRBV10-3
D gene: TRBD1
CDR3 protein: CAINGQGAGDTQYF
CDR3 DNA: TGTGCCATCAATGGACAGGGGGCGGGAGATACGCAGTATTTT

J gene: TRBJ2-2
clone size: .
V gene: TRBV5-1
D gene: TRBD1
CDR3 protein: CASSVRDSRGELFF
CDR3 DNA: TGCGCCAGCAGCGTCCGGGACAGCCGCGGGGAGCTGTTTTTT

J gene: TRBJ1-2
clone size: .
V gene: TRBV6-5
D gene: TRBD1
CDR3 protein: CASNSGGAGYGYTF
CDR3 DNA: TGTGCCAGCAATTCAGGGGGCGCTGGCTATGGCTACACCTTC

J gene: TRBJ2-1
clone size: .
V gene: TRBV4-3
D gene: .
CDR3 protein: CASSQRVGGLAEQFF
CDR3 DNA: TGCGCCAGCAGCCAAAGGGTGGGGGGGCTCGCTGAGCAGTTCTTC

J gene: TRBJ1-2
clone size: .
V gene: TRBV5-1
D gene: TRBD1
CDR3 protein: CASRTGAPHYGYTF
CDR3 DNA: TGCGCCAGCCGGACAGGGGCGCCCCACTATGGCTACACCTTC